The 12 T cell receptor beta chains below all came from one sample that was sequenced in a study of technical replicates of blood from a handful of donors. Clones were read by immunoSEQ multiplex PCR, and TCRdb kept only the in-frame ones, dropping some. The sample includes 68,000 or so clones, roughly 93% of them seen just once. Sequencing was carried out using T cells isolated from PBMCs. These receptors came from a human donor in good health.

J is TRBJ1-1 and V is TRBV30; 8 positions agree with TRBD1. The V and J ends lost 8 bases and 7 bases, in that order; junction bases with no gene match: 6. This CDR3 is 11 amino acids long. The germline V gene encodes CDR1 GTSNPN and CDR2 SVGIG (reference sequence). The CDR3 DNA reads as TGTGCCAGCGGACAGGGTCTTGAAGCTTTCTTT. It specifies CASGQGLEAFF.

V gene TRBV7-2 combines with J gene TRBJ2-7; 7 nucleotides agree with TRBD1. The CDR3 totals 15 residues. The germline V gene encodes CDR1 SGHTA and CDR2 FQGNSA. V lost 2 bases and J lost 3; bases outside the gene matches: 7. The chain's CDR3 is CASSLSGTVGYEQYF. CDR3 nucleotide sequence: TGTGCCAGCAGCTTATCCGGGACAGTAGGCTACGAGCAGTACTTC.

This clone showed up just a few times. The rearrangement links TRBV9 to TRBJ1-1; D uncertain. CDR3 length: 16 residues. CDR1 and CDR2 from the germline V gene are SGDLS and YYNGEE. Trimming cost V 6 bases and J 4 bases, with 22 bases left between them. The CDR3 loop is CASNPDGPGRRTEAFF. The CDR3 DNA follows: TGTGCCAGCAACCCAGACGGCCCGGGGAGACGCACTGAAGCTTTCTTT.

The rearrangement links TRBV6-1 to TRBJ1-2; 10 positions match TRBD1. The length of the CDR3 is 15 residues. From germline, CDR1 is MNHNS and CDR2 SASEGT. Germline trimming cut 7 bases from V and 4 bases from J; bases unmatched to any gene: 9. The CDR3 coding sequence is TGTGCCAGCACTAGGGACAGGGGTTCCTTCTATGGCTACACCTTC. This encodes CASTRDRGSFYGYTF.

V usage is TRBV27 and J usage is TRBJ2-3, with TRBD1 identical over 7 bases. CDR1 is MNHEY, CDR2 SMNVEV, per germline (reference sequence). This CDR3 is built from 15 residues. J gave up 0 bases and V 10 bases, and 10 bases lay outside the gene matches. The CDR3 bases are TGTGCCACCGCGCCTAACAGGGGAAGCACAGATACGCAGTATTTT. Amino acids: CATAPNRGSTDTQYF.

The rearrangement joins TRBV4-3 to TRBJ2-2, with D perhaps TRBD1 (6 bases). Germline CDR1 reads LGHNA; CDR2 reads YSLEER. V was trimmed by 1 base and J by 7 bases, leaving 13 bases between them. This CDR3 has 15 amino acids. CDR3 amino acids: CASSQVPGEHGELFF. The CDR3 DNA sequence: TGCGCCAGCAGCCAAGTTCCAGGGGAGCACGGGGAGCTGTTTTTT.

The V and J genes are TRBV9 and TRBJ1-1, with D uncertain. V lost 5 bases, J lost 4 bases, and 9 bases lay in between. Germline V gives CDR1 SGDLS, CDR2 YYNGEE. The CDR3 covers 12 residues. The CDR3 sequence: CASSARSTEAFF. CDR3 DNA: TGTGCCAGCAGTGCGAGATCCACTGAAGCTTTCTTT. The entire variable domain, with the rest obtained from reference TRBV9 and TRBJ1-1, is as follows: DSGVTQTPKHLITATGQRVTLRCSPRSGDLSVYWYQQSLDQGLQFLIQYYNGEERAKGNILERFSAQQFPDLHSELNLSSLELGDSALYFCASSARSTEAFFGQGTRLTVV.

A single count supports this clone. The chain uses TRBV27 and TRBJ2-5; TRBD2 matches at 8 bases. This CDR3 contains 17 residues. The V gene end was trimmed by 3 bases and the J gene end by 3 bases; junction bases not matched to a gene: 12. Per the germline V gene, CDR1 is MNHEY and CDR2 is SMNVEV (reference sequence). CDR3 loop: CASSFYGSGGPKETQYF. For the CDR3, the DNA is TGTGCCAGCAGTTTTTATGGGTCGGGAGGGCCGAAAGAGACCCAGTACTTC.

This clone has a handful of counts. This sequence joins TRBV4-1 and TRBJ2-5; tentative D call: TRBD2 (6 bases). This CDR3 contains 15 residues. Trimming took off 0 bases at V and 5 bases at J, with 13 bases between the two ends. CDR1 and CDR2 from the germline V gene are MGHRA and YSYEKL. In DNA form, the CDR3 reads TGCGCCAGCAGCCAAGAACCCCTGGGGGGTGAGACCCAGTACTTC. This gives the protein CASSQEPLGGETQYF.

V and J are TRBV6-1 and TRBJ1-5; D might be TRBD1 (5 bases). CDR3 size: 14 residues. Trimming shortened V by 4 bases and J by 5 bases, and 12 bases separated the two germline ends. Germline V gene sequence: CDR1 MNHNS, CDR2 SASEGT. CDR3 amino acids: CASSVSRQYQPQHF. The CDR3 region has the DNA TGTGCCAGCAGTGTCTCCCGACAGTATCAGCCCCAGCATTTT.

The V and J genes are TRBV7-3 and TRBJ2-2; no clear D gene. CDR1 is SGHTA, CDR2 FQGTGA, per germline. The CDR3 extends over 20 amino acids. V shed 5 bases and J shed 5 bases, with 30 bases lying between them. This CDR3 reads CASSPNLRVVKSVYTGELFF. The CDR3 DNA is TGTGCCAGCAGCCCTAACCTACGGGTAGTTAAATCCGTCTATACCGGGGAGCTGTTTTTT.

This clone was recorded a few times. The chain links TRBV7-2 to TRBJ1-1; D call uncertain. The CDR3 consists of 12 residues. V was cut by 3 bases and J by 4 bases, with 6 bases left in between. CDR1 SGHTA and CDR2 FQGNSA come from the germline V gene. CDR3 coding DNA: TGTGCCAGCAGCTTCTCGGTCACTGAAGCTTTCTTT. Amino acid sequence: CASSFSVTEAFF.